This T cell receptor beta chain originates from a study of T-cell memory formation after mild COVID-19. MiXCR, applied by TCRdb to the 5' RACE reads, yields one record per CDR3 protein. Among approximately 150,000 distinct CDR3 sequences, about an eighth were seen once, and the ten largest hold about 3.6%. The germline V and J ends were trimmed by 4 bases and 0 bases, with 23 bases remaining between them. The CDR3 extends over 19 amino acids. The germline V gene has CDR1 SGHRS and CDR2 YFSETQ. The TCR sequence derives from a young man who had mild COVID-19 (a few samples of this study predate the infection). Cell type and time point are not known. Sequencing was performed on PBMCs or a T cell subset sorted from them (not recorded which). The chain combines TRBV5-1 with TRBJ1-3, with a tentative D call TRBD1 (5 bases). The CDR3 is CASSLTFNGTGSSGNTIYF. The CDR3 DNA sequence: TGCGCCAGCAGCCTCACCTTTAACGGCACAGGCTCCTCTGGAAACACCATATATTTT.